This T cell receptor delta chain was recorded in a study of Vδ1+ human thymocytes. Details on this clone: Antigen unknown.

Study-wide results and limits: Highly polyclonal TRG and TRD repertoires with Gaussian CDR3 length distributions appeared in thymus.

The V and J ends lost 2 bases and 0 bases, in that order; junction bases with no gene match: 13. The CDR3 has 19 amino acids. Per germline, CDR1 TSWWSYY and CDR2 QGS. Extracted RNA was reverse transcribed into cDNA. Pooled V-gene forward primers with one constant-region reverse primer generated the CDR3 amplicons by multiplex PCR. TCRdb reanalysed the multiplex PCR reads via CATT. The sample records 70,000 to 90,000 delta-chain clones, approximately 34% being singletons. The sequencing sample was made of Vdelta1+ gamma-delta thymocytes from the thymus. Specified subset: FACS-sorted CD3+ TCRalphabeta- TCRVdelta1+ TCRVdelta2- thymocytes. This clonotype originated in a boy in the first two years of life who had congenital heart surgery. V usage is TRDV1 and J usage is TRDJ1; 9 nucleotides line up with TRDD3. CDR3 nucleotides: TGTGCTCTTGGGGAATACTCCCCGGGGATACGACCTTACACCGATAAACTCATCTTT. It yields the protein CALGEYSPGIRPYTDKLIF.